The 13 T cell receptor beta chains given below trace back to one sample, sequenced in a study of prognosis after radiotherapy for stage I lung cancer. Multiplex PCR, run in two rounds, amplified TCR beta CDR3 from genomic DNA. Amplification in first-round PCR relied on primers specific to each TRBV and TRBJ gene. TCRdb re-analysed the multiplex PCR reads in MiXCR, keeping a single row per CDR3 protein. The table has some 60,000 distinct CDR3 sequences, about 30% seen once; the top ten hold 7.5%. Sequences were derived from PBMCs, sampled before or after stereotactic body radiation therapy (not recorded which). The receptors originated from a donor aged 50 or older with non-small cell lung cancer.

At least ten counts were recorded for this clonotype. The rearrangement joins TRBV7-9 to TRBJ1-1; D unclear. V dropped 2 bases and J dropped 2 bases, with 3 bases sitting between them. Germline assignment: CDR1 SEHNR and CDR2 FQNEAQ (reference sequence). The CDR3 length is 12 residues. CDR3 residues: CASSLFNTEAFF. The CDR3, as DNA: TGTGCCAGCAGCTTATTCAACACTGAAGCTTTCTTT.

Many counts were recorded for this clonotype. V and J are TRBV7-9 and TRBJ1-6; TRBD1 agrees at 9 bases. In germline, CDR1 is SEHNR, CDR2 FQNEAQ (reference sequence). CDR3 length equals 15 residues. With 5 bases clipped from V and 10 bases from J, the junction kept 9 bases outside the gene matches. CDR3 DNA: TGTGCCAGCAGCCGTCCGGGACAGGGATCATCACCCCTCCACTTT. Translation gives CASSRPGQGSSPLHF. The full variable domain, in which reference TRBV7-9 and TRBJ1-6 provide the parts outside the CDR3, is DTGVSQNPRHKITKRGQNVTFRCDPISEHNRLYWYRQTLGQGPEFLTYFQNEAQLEKSRLLSDRFSAERPKGSFSTLEIQRTEQGDSAMYLCASSRPGQGSSPLHFGNGTRLTVT.

The CDR3 DNA is TGTGCCAGTAGCCGGGGACACGTAGGTAGGGAGACCCAGTACTTC. Its translation is CASSRGHVGRETQYF. This rearrangement joins TRBV19 to TRBJ2-5; TRBD1 is a possible D gene (6 bases). The germline gives CDR1 LNHDA, CDR2 SQIVND (reference sequence). CDR3 size: 15 residues. V was cut by 6 bases and J by 5 bases, with 19 bases left in between.

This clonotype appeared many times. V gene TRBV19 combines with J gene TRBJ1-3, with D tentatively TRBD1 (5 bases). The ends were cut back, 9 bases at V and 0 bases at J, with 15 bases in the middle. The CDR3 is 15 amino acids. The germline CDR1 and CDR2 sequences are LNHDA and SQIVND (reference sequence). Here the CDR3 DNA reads TGTGCCAGCAGGCCGGGACTCAGCTCTGGAAACACCATATATTTT. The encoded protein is CASRPGLSSGNTIYF.

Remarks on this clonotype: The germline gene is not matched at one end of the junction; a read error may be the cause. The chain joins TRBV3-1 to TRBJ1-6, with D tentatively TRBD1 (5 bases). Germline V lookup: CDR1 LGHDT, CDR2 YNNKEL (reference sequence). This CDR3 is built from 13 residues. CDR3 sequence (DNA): TGTGCCAGCGGCCAGCAGGGCCTCGGTCGCCTCCACTTT. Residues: CASGQQGLGRLHF.

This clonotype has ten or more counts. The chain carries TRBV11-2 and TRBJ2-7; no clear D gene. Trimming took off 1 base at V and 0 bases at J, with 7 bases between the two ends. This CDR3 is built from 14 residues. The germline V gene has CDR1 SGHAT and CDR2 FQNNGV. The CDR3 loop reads CASSLGGRSYEQYF. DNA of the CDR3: TGTGCCAGCAGCTTAGGAGGCCGCTCCTACGAGCAGTACTTC.

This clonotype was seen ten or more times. CDR3: CASSYSAVNTEAFF. Here the CDR3 DNA reads TGTGCCAGCAGTTACTCCGCAGTGAACACTGAAGCTTTCTTT. The V and J genes are TRBV6-2 or TRBV6-3 and TRBJ1-1; unclear D gene. The V gene's germline CDR1 is MNHEY and CDR2 SVGEGT. The V end lost 0 bases, the J end lost 0 bases, and 5 bases lay between the germline ends. The CDR3 has 14 residues.

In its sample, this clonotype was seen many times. The CDR3 DNA reads as TGTGCCTGGAGTGTACGTAGGGGGAATGAAAAACTGTTTTTT. It specifies CAWSVRRGNEKLFF. The chain uses TRBV30 and TRBJ1-4; D is possibly TRBD1 (6 bases). Trimming took 0 bases from V and 5 from J, leaving 10 bases between them. The germline gives CDR1 GTSNPN, CDR2 SVGIG (reference sequence). The CDR3 extends over 14 amino acids.

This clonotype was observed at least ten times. The CDR3 DNA is TGTGCCAGCAGCCAGGGTTCCGGCTACGAGCAGTACTTC. This codes for CASSQGSGYEQYF. The rearrangement uses TRBV3-1 and TRBJ2-7; D gene ambiguous. Germline-derived CDR1 and CDR2 are LGHDT and YNNKEL (reference sequence). The CDR3 sequence is 13 residues long. Trimming shortened V by 3 bases and J by 3 bases, and 9 bases separated the two germline ends.

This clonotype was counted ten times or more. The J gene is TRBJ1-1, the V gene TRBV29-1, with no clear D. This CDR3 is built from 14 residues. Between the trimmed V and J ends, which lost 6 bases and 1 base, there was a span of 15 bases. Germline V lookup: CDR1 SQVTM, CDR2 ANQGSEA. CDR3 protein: CSVSVQSANTEAFF. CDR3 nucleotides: TGCAGCGTGTCTGTTCAGTCAGCGAACACTGAAGCTTTCTTT. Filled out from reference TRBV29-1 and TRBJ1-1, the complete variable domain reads SAVISQKPSRDICQRGTSLTIQCQVDSQVTMMFWYRQQPGQSLTLIATANQGSEATYESGFVIDKFPISRPNLTFSTLTVSNMSPEDSSIYLCSVSVQSANTEAFFGQGTRLTVV.

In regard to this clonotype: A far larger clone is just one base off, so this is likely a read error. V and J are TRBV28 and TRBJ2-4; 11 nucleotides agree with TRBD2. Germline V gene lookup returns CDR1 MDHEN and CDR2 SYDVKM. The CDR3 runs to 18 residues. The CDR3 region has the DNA TGTGCCAGCAGACCGACAGGACATAGCGGGGGGGCCTTCGATGAGCAGTCCTTC. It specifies CASRPTGHSGGAFDEQSF. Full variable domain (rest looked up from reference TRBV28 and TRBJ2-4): DVKVTQSSRYLVKRTGEKVFLECVQDMDHENMFWYRQDPGLGLRLIYFSYDVKMKEKGDIPEGYSVSREKKERFSLILESASTNQTSMYLCASRPTGHSGGAFDEQSFGAGTRLSVL.

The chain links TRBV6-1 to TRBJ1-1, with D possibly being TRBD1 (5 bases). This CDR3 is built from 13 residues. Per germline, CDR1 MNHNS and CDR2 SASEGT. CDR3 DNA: TGTGGCAGAGTGAGACAGCCGAACACTGAAGCTTTCTTT. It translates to CGRVRQPNTEAFF.

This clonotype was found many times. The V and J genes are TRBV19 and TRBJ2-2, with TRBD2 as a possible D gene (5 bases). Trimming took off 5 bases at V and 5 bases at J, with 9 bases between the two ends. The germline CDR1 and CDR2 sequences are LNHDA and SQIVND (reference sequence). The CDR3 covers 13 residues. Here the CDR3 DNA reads TGTGCCAGTAGTGCGGACTTGACCGGGGAGCTGTTTTTT. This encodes CASSADLTGELFF.